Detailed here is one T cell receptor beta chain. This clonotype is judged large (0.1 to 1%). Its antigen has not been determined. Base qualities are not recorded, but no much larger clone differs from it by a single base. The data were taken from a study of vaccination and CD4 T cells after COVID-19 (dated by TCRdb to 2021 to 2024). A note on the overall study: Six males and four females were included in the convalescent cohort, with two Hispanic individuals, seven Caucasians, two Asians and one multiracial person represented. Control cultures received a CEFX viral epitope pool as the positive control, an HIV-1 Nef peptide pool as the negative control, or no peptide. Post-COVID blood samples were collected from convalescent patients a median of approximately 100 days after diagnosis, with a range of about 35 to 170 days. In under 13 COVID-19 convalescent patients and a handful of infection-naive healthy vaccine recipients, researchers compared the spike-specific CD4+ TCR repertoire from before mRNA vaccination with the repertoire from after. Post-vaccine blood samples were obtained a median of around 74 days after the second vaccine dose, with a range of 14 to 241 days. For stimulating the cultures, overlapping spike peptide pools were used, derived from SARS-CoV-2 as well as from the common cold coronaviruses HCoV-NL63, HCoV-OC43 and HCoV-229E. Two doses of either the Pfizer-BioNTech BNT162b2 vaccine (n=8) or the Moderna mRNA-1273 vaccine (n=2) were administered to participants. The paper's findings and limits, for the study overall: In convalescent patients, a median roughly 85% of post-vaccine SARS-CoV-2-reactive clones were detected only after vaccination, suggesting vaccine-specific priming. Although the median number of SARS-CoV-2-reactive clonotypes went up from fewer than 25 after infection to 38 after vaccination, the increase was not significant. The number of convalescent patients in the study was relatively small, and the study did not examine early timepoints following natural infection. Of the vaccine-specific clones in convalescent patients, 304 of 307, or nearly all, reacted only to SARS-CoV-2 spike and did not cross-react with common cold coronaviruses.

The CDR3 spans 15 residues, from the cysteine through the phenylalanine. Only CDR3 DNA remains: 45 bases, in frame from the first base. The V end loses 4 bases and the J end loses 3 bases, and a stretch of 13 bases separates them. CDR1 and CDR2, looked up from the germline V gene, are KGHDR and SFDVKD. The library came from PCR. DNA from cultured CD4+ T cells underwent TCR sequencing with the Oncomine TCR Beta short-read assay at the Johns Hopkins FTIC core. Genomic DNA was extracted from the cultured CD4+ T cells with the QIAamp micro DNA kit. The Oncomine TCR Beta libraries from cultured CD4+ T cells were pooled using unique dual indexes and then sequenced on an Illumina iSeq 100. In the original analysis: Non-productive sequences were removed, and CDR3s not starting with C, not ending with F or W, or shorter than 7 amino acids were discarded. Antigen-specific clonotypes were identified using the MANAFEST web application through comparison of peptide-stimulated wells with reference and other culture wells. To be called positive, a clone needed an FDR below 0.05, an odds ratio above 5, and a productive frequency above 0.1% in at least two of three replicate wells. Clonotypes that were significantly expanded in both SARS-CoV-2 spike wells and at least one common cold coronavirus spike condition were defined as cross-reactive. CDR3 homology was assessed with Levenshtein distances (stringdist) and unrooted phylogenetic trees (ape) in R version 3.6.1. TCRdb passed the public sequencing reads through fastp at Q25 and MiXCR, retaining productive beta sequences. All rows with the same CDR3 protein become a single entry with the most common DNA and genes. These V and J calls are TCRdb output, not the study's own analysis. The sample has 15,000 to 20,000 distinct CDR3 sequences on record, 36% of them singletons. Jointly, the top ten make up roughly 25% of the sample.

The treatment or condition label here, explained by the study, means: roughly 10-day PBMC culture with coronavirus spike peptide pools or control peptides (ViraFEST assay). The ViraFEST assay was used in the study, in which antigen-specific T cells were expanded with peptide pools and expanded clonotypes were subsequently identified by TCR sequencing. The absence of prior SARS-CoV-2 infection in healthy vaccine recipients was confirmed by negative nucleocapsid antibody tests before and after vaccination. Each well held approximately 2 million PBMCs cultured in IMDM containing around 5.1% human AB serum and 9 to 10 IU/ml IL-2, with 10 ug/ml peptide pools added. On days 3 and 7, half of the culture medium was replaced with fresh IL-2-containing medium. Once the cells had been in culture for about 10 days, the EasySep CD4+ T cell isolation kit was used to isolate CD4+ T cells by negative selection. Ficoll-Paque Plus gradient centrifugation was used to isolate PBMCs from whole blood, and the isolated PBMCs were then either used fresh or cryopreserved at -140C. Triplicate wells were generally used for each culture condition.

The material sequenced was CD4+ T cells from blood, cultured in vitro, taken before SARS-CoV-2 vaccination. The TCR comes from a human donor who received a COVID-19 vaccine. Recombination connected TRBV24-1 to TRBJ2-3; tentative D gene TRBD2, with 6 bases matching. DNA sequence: TGTGCCACCAGTGACCCTCGACTAGTGACAGATACGCAGTATTTT. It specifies CATSDPRLVTDTQYF.